Below, one TCR beta chain is given with its context. This entry comes from a study of blood T cell repertoires in COVID-19. Study details: The United States, Italy and Spain provided the acute and convalescent COVID-19 samples. PBMCs, B-cell-depleted T cells, or T cells were the source of the cDNA or gDNA that made up the material.

In the original processing: Quantification of nucleated cells was approximated via reference gene primer amplification. Repertoires were generated with immunoSEQ multiplex PCR, while TCRdb's copy carries only in-frame clones and drops some. V and J calls and clone size follow that table, whereas D and trimming were derived from the DNA. This table has around 310,000 clones, approximately 91% appearing once. There are 13 residues in the CDR3. The germline V gene encodes CDR1 SGHAT and CDR2 FQDESV (reference sequence). The J segment lost 5 bases and the V segment lost 4 bases, leaving 4 bases of the junction unmatched.

Input material: peripheral blood. This receptor was obtained from a woman aged 55-70 years with acute or convalescent COVID-19. The V and J genes are TRBV11-1 and TRBJ2-5; 7 bases line up with TRBD1. The CDR3 DNA follows: TGTGCCAGCAGCTCGGGACAGAGGGAGACCCAGTACTTC. This gives the protein CASSSGQRETQYF.